This TCR beta chain derives from a study of tumor and adjacent non-tumor tissue in lung cancer. Study-level information: Patients were aged about 31 to 85, 10 men and about five women, stage I to III.

Between the trimmed V and J ends, which lost 6 bases and 2 bases, there was a span of 12 bases. The CDR3 contains 13 residues. Germline values: CDR1 SQVTM, CDR2 ANQGSEA. No cell sorting was done before RNA was extracted from the tissue. A modified ARM-PCR protocol with three rounds of nested PCR amplified TCRbeta. TCRdb used MiXCR to reprocess the multiplex PCR reads, holding one entry per CDR3 protein. The data hold 200,000 to 250,000 distinct CDR3 sequences, with roughly 70% observed a single time. This rearrangement joins TRBV29-1 to TRBJ2-3; no clear D. The sequencing input was lung tumor tissue. The TCR comes from a man in his sixties with non-small cell lung cancer. The CDR3 sequence is CSVVAWNTDTQYF. In DNA, the CDR3 is TGCAGCGTAGTGGCTTGGAACACAGATACGCAGTATTTT.